The 24 T cell receptor beta chains below were found in one sample sequenced in a study of T cells in narcolepsy. Some clones are missing from TCRdb's copy, which holds only in-frame ones; the method was immunoSEQ multiplex PCR. The repertoire has tens of thousands of clones, roughly four fifths of them found once; the top ten carry approximately 0.66%. Sequencing was carried out using memory (CD45RA-) CD4+ T cells from blood. The receptors shown here come from a human donor in good health.

This clone was counted once. The chain joins TRBV7-6 to TRBJ2-1, with D maybe TRBD2 (6 bases). Germline V gene data show CDR1 as SGHVS and CDR2 as FNYEAQ. This CDR3 region has 15 residues. Trimming left V 5 bases short and J 3 bases short, with 14 bases between. CDR3 DNA: TGTGCCAGCAGCCTGCAGCAGGGACTCTACAATGAGCAGTTCTTC. Its protein is CASSLQQGLYNEQFF.

The CDR3 nucleotides read TGCGCCAGCAGCCAAGAGACTAGCGGGGGAGAGCAGTTCTTC. Amino acid sequence: CASSQETSGGEQFF. The chain has TRBV4-1 and TRBJ2-1, with TRBD2 identical over 12 bases. The germline gives CDR1 MGHRA, CDR2 YSYEKL. This CDR3 region has 14 residues. V trimming: 0 bases; J trimming: 10 bases; junction bases outside the gene matches: 1.

J is TRBJ2-4 and V is TRBV15, with 7 bases that match TRBD1. The CDR3 runs 14 residues. Germline V gene data show CDR1 as LNHNV and CDR2 as YYDKDF (reference sequence). Trimming took 3 bases from V and 6 from J; bases not matched to a gene: 5. The CDR3 region is CATSSRDRGNIQYF. The CDR3 bases are TGTGCCACCAGCAGCCGGGACAGAGGAAACATTCAGTACTTC.

As for this clone: This sample includes further DNA sequences coding for the same CDR3. The chain carries TRBV7-2 and TRBJ1-2; the match to TRBD1 covers 7 bases. Germline assignment: CDR1 SGHTA and CDR2 FQGNSA. The J segment lost 4 bases and the V segment lost 4 bases, leaving 6 bases of the junction unmatched. CDR3 size: 14 residues. CDR3 residues: CASSSLTGAYGYTF. CDR3 coding DNA: TGTGCCAGCAGCTCCCTAACAGGGGCCTATGGCTACACCTTC. The full variable domain, rest sourced from reference TRBV7-2 and TRBJ1-2, is GAGVSQSPSNKVTEKGKDVELRCDPISGHTALYWYRQSLGQGLEFLIYFQGNSAPDKSGLPSDRFSAERTGGSVSTLTIQRTQQEDSAVYLCASSSLTGAYGYTFGSGTRLTVV.

The J gene is TRBJ2-2, the V gene TRBV18; 7 bases are a match to TRBD1. V lost 1 base, J lost 5 bases, and 1 base stayed unmatched. The CDR3 has 14 residues. Germline-derived CDR1 and CDR2 are KGHSH and LQKENI. The CDR3 reads CASSPQGATGELFF. CDR3 nucleotides: TGTGCCAGCTCACCACAGGGGGCAACCGGGGAGCTGTTTTTT.

V usage is TRBV9 and J usage is TRBJ2-3; 7 bases agree with TRBD2. The CDR3 is 15 amino acids. Germline V gene data show CDR1 as SGDLS and CDR2 as YYNGEE. V trimming: 0 bases; J trimming: 3 bases; junction bases outside the gene matches: 4. The CDR3: CASSVDRGVTDTQYF. Written as DNA, the CDR3 is TGTGCCAGCAGCGTAGACCGGGGGGTTACAGATACGCAGTATTTT.

The V call is TRBV7-2, the J call TRBJ1-6, with 10 bases aligning to TRBD1. The CDR3 length is 16 residues. Germline assignment: CDR1 SGHTA and CDR2 FQGNSA. J gave up 8 bases and V 5 bases, and 9 bases lay outside the gene matches. CDR3 amino acids: CASSDRDRGSDSPLHF. The CDR3 bases are TGTGCCAGCAGCGACAGGGACAGGGGTTCTGATTCACCCCTCCACTTT.

The CDR3 DNA follows: TGTGCCAGCAGCCAGGCCGGGACAGGGAAAACCTACGAGCAGTACTTC. Translating gives CASSQAGTGKTYEQYF. The chain couples TRBV4-2 to TRBJ2-7; 9 nucleotides line up with TRBD1. In germline, CDR1 is LGHNA, CDR2 YNFKEQ. The CDR3 is 16 amino acids. V lost 3 bases to trimming and J lost 2 bases; unmatched junction nucleotides: 8.

In DNA, the CDR3 is TGTGCCAGCAGCTTGGCCACGAGCGAGCAGTACTTC. Its protein product is CASSLATSEQYF. The chain has TRBV5-4 and TRBJ2-7; D uncertain. V shed 0 bases and J shed 6 bases, with 7 bases lying between them. CDR1 and CDR2 from the germline V gene are SGHNT and YYREEE (reference sequence). CDR3 size: 12 residues.

The chain is built from TRBV7-9 and TRBJ1-1; D ambiguous. CDR3 length: 11 amino acids. Looked up from germline, CDR1 is SEHNR and CDR2 is FQNEAQ (reference sequence). V dropped 2 bases and J dropped 7 bases, with 5 bases sitting between them. CDR3 sequence: CASSLFDEAFF. The CDR3 DNA is TGTGCCAGCAGCTTATTTGATGAAGCTTTCTTT.

The chain joins TRBV28 to TRBJ1-2; TRBD1 matches 8 bases. The CDR3 extends over 13 amino acids. Germline V gene lookup returns CDR1 MDHEN and CDR2 SYDVKM. The junction had 6 bases not matched to a gene; V was cut back by 5 bases and J by 7 bases. The CDR3 reads CASSPRDRSGYTF. Written as DNA, the CDR3 is TGTGCCAGCAGTCCCCGGGACAGGTCTGGCTACACCTTC.

This chain uses TRBV28 with TRBJ1-5, with 7 nucleotides matching TRBD1. Per germline, CDR1 MDHEN and CDR2 SYDVKM. The CDR3 runs to 15 residues. V lost 6 bases, J lost 3 bases, and 8 bases stayed unmatched. In DNA, the CDR3 is TGTGCCAGCAGACCTTCGGGACAGTACAATCAGCCCCAGCATTTT. Protein product: CASRPSGQYNQPQHF.

Here the CDR3 reads CASSATDFYNSPLHF. CDR3 nucleotide sequence: TGTGCCAGCAGTGCGACAGACTTCTATAATTCACCCCTCCACTTT. The rearrangement joins TRBV6-5 to TRBJ1-6; D is possibly TRBD1 (5 bases). CDR1 is MNHEY, CDR2 SVGAGI, per germline. The germline V and J ends were trimmed by 5 bases and 3 bases, with 11 bases remaining between them. The CDR3 has 15 amino acids.

The chain recombines TRBV28 with TRBJ1-6, with D uncertain. The length of the CDR3 is 16 residues. V gave up 8 bases and J gave up 0 bases, with 14 bases separating them. From germline, CDR1 is MDHEN and CDR2 SYDVKM. This chain's CDR3 is CASPKAASSYNSPLHF. The CDR3 DNA sequence: TGTGCCAGCCCTAAGGCCGCGAGCTCCTATAATTCACCCCTCCACTTT.

This rearrangement joins TRBV6-1 to TRBJ2-3, with D perhaps TRBD2 (5 bases). V was shortened by 5 bases and J by 2 bases, with 14 bases between the two germline ends. The germline gives CDR1 MNHNS, CDR2 SASEGT. The CDR3 consists of 15 residues. This CDR3 reads CASSKEGRITDTQYF. The CDR3 DNA follows: TGTGCCAGCAGTAAAGAGGGTCGGATCACAGATACGCAGTATTTT.

The CDR3 here is CSVEKPGLDEQYF. The CDR3 region has the DNA TGCAGCGTTGAAAAACCGGGTCTGGACGAGCAGTACTTC. This chain connects TRBV29-1 to TRBJ2-7; D uncertain. The V and J ends lost 2 bases and 5 bases respectively, with 13 bases between them. This CDR3 comprises 13 residues. CDR1 and CDR2 from the germline V gene are SQVTM and ANQGSEA.

The chain joins TRBV7-8 to TRBJ2-1; TRBD2 aligns across 10 bases. Losses at the gene ends were 4 bases for V and 7 bases for J; bases not matched to a gene: 16. The germline V gene encodes CDR1 SGHVS and CDR2 FQNEAQ. The CDR3 runs 18 residues. The chain's CDR3 is CASSSPLDSGGPRNEQFF. In DNA, the CDR3 is TGTGCCAGCAGCTCCCCCCTAGATAGCGGGGGGCCCCGAAATGAGCAGTTCTTC.

The chain combines TRBV5-1 with TRBJ2-1; D may be TRBD2 (6 bases). From germline, CDR1 is SGHRS and CDR2 YFSETQ. V lost 1 base and J lost 4, with 12 bases in between. The CDR3 sequence is 15 residues long. The CDR3, as DNA: TGCGCCAGCAGCTTGTTGGGGGGATTGTACAATGAGCAGTTCTTC. This sequence encodes CASSLLGGLYNEQFF.

This clone occurred once. J is TRBJ1-1 and V is TRBV28; D not certain. CDR1 is MDHEN and CDR2 is SYDVKM in the germline V gene. V was cut by 2 bases and J by 5 bases, with 15 bases left in between. This CDR3 comprises 15 residues. The DNA of the CDR3 is TGTGCCAGCAGTTTACCCCTCCCCGGGGTGACTGAAGCTTTCTTT. Its translation: CASSLPLPGVTEAFF.

The V call is TRBV19, the J call TRBJ1-2, with 7 bases matching TRBD1. The CDR3 is 14 amino acids. Germline V gene lookup returns CDR1 LNHDA and CDR2 SQIVND (reference sequence). Trimming removed 3 bases from V and 4 bases from J; junction bases left unmatched: 5. In DNA, the CDR3 is TGTGCCAGTAGTATGCTACAGGGGTTCTATGGCTACACCTTC. Translation: CASSMLQGFYGYTF.

The chain carries TRBV6-5 and TRBJ2-7; 8 bases match TRBD2. The CDR3 loop spans 13 amino acids. The V gene end was trimmed by 2 bases and the J gene end by 3 bases; junction bases not matched to a gene: 0. Per germline, CDR1 MNHEY and CDR2 SVGAGI. CDR3: CASSYAGGYEQYF. CDR3 nucleotide sequence: TGTGCCAGCAGTTACGCGGGGGGCTACGAGCAGTACTTC.

The chain carries TRBV13 and TRBJ2-1; 15 nucleotides match TRBD2. The CDR3 consists of 19 residues. With 5 bases clipped from V and 0 bases from J, the junction kept 8 bases outside the gene matches. Germline values: CDR1 PRHDT, CDR2 FYEKMQ (reference sequence). The CDR3 nucleotides read TGTGCCAGCAGCCCGGGACTAGCGGGGGGCCGGCACTCCTACAATGAGCAGTTCTTC. Its translation is CASSPGLAGGRHSYNEQFF.

The J gene is TRBJ2-7, the V gene TRBV30, with D perhaps given as TRBD1 or TRBD2 (5 bases each). The CDR3 loop spans 14 amino acids. V dropped 3 bases and J dropped 4 bases, with 16 bases sitting between them. Germline CDR1 GTSNPN, CDR2 SVGIG (reference sequence). This chain's CDR3 is CAWSPGTVSYEQYF. The CDR3 region has the DNA TGTGCCTGGAGCCCCGGGACGGTGAGTTACGAGCAGTACTTC.

The V gene is TRBV19, the J gene TRBJ2-1, with TRBD2 as a possible D gene (6 bases). CDR1 is LNHDA, CDR2 SQIVND, per germline (reference sequence). V shed 4 bases and J shed 2 bases, with 9 bases lying between them. CDR3 size: 14 residues. The CDR3 bases are TGTGCCAGTAGTAGGGGGGAGGCCTACAATGAGCAGTTCTTC. As protein: CASSRGEAYNEQFF.